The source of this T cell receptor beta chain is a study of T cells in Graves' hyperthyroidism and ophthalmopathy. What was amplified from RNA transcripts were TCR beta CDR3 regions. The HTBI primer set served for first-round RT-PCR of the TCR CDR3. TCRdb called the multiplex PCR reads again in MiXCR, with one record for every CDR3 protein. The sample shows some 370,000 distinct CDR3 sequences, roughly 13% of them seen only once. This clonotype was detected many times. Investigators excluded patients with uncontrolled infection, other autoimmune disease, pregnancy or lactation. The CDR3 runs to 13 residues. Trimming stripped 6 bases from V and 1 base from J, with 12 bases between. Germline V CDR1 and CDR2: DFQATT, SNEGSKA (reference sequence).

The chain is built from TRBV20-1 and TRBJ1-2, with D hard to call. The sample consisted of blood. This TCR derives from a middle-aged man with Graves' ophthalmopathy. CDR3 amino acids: CSAKPSINYGYTF. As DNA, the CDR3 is TGCAGTGCCAAACCCTCGATTAACTATGGCTACACCTTC.